This TCR beta chain was recovered during a study of shared clonotypes between healthy human individuals (dated by TCRdb to the early 2020s). Regarding the complete study: A couple of women and three men aged 18 to 49 years were included in the cohort. For each donor, CD4 naive and CD4 memory were each given three plates, CD8 naive was given two plates, and CD8 memory was given one plate. The study deeply sequenced blood TCR repertoires of five healthy adults to estimate repertoire size and the extent of clonotype sharing between individuals. To increase sequencing depth and limit assay-specific biases, TCR repertoire library preparation and sequencing were carried out by different laboratories using diverse techniques. Per donor, leukapheresis produced somewhere between about 0.94 and 9 billion PBMCs.

Healthy HIV-negative adults with no recently reported acute infections or vaccinations were included as donors. Every donor was a Caucasian adult living in Nashville, Tennessee, USA. CD4+ T cells were enriched by magnetic negative selection, after which naive cells were positively selected on CD45RA and the negative fraction was taken as the memory subset. Blood was collected by leukapheresis, and PBMCs were isolated by Ficoll-Histopaque density gradient centrifugation and then cryopreserved in liquid nitrogen vapor phase. Analytical flow cytometry was used to check the purity and quantity of every magnetically sorted T cell population. Genomic DNA was isolated from each sorted fraction and quantified by UV absorbance on a Nanodrop 2000c. TCR CDR3 regions were amplified from genomic DNA by multiplex PCR using the deep immunoSEQ assay. Genomic DNA extracted from each cell subset was distributed evenly over all wells of several immunoSEQ 96-well plates, and each plate served as one replicate. For sorted subsets, 200 to 250 ng genomic DNA, equal to 30,000 to 35,000 T cell genomes, was loaded into each replicate PCR. Purified libraries were measured with a Qubit 3.0 fluorometer, size-checked on a Bioanalyzer 2100, and measured again with the KAPA Library Quantification kit. Every immunoSEQ 96-well plate was sequenced on a dedicated single-read 150-cycle Illumina NextSeq 550 flow cell. The authors' analysis ran thus. Because only junctional sequences without quality scores were contained in the immunoSEQ output, filtering matching that applied to full-length reads could not be performed. Sequences were annotated with PyIR, a Python wrapper for IgBLAST v1.9, and V/J genes and CDR3 were assigned using IMGT germline references. Reads were removed for weak V/J assignments (E-value above 1e-6), missing CDR3, stop codons, out-of-frame junctions, or ambiguous translated residues. V3J clonotypes were defined as sequences sharing an identical inferred V gene, J gene, and CDR3 amino acid sequence. Percentage overlap between repertoires was calculated by dividing the number of shared unique clonotypes by the size of the smaller repertoire. Repertoire richness was assessed with RTK rarefaction, the Chao1 estimator, and Recon v2.1 estimates of unobserved clonotypes. Generation probabilities were computed with OLGA for all TCRbeta clonotypes obtained by the gDNA method from several donors. TCRdb stores this immuneACCESS table with in-frame sequences only. Part of the clones is absent; in the studies checked, under half of the shortfall reflects unresolved V genes, and no reason is known for the rest. The V and J calls and the clone size are those of that table, but D and trimming were determined from the DNA. The sample yields around 340,000 clones; 70% to 75% were counted once. Jointly, the top ten make up about 9.4% of the sample.

Summary of the overall study and its limitations: The small number of donors limited the genetic and exposure-history diversity represented. When a handful of donors were compared, the shared fraction of clonotypes was about 5% for naive CD4, about 4% for naive CD8, more than 2% for memory CD4, and less than 0.5% for memory CD8. Incomplete sequencing was indicated by rarefaction of sorted-subset datasets, despite the large sequencing depth. Sampling was restricted to blood, and TCR repertoires in tissues likely differ from the TCR repertoires found in blood. Naive subsets generally had larger estimated clonotype richness than memory subsets. Higher generation probabilities were observed for clonotypes shared by all four sorted-subset donors than for non-shared clonotypes. Pairwise subsampling led to the expectation that sequencing depth would affect the degree of clonotype sharing among donors.

Trimming takes 6 bases from V and 4 bases from J, and the germline ends sit 12 bases apart. From the cysteine up to the phenylalanine, the CDR3 has a length of 13 residues. Just CDR3 DNA is preserved here, 39 bases in frame from base 1. CDR1 MDHEN and CDR2 SYDVKM were looked up in the germline V gene. This clone was seen many times. The clone's antigen remains unknown. Base qualities are not recorded, but no much larger clone differs from it by a single base. This clonotype was obtained from a man aged 25-45 years in good health. Sequences were obtained from memory CD4+ T cells sorted from blood. This specimen's cell subset or site label, interpreted: CD45RA-negative fraction. The chain joins TRBV28 to TRBJ1-2; 6 matching bases give a weak D call of TRBD1. The DNA reads as follows: TGTGCCAGCAGCCCCCAGGGGACCTATGGCTACACCTTC. Translated, this is CASSPQGTYGYTF.